Below are 2 T cell receptor beta chains sequenced from a single sample in a study of Graves' ophthalmopathy and Graves' hyperthyroidism. As the template, RNA transcripts were used to amplify TCR beta CDR3 regions. HTBI primers were employed in first-round RT-PCR, then a second-round multiplex PCR followed. Using its own MiXCR run on the multiplex PCR reads, TCRdb lists one record per CDR3 protein. The table shows almost 750,000 distinct CDR3 sequences, with 35% to 50% occurring only once. Sequencing was performed on peripheral blood. These receptors were taken from an adult man with Graves' ophthalmopathy.

The chain couples TRBV7-2 to TRBJ1-1, with TRBD1 as a possible D gene (6 bases). The CDR3 is made up of 13 amino acids. Germline V lookup: CDR1 SGHTA, CDR2 FQGNSA. Trimming stripped 5 bases from V and 2 bases from J, with 9 bases between. The CDR3, as DNA: TGTGCCAGCAGCACGGACAGAAACACTGAAGCTTTCTTT. Translating it yields CASSTDRNTEAFF.

This clonotype was counted between two and nine times. The rearrangement uses TRBV7-6 and TRBJ2-5, with D possibly matching TRBD2 (5 bases). Trimming took 7 bases from V and 4 from J, leaving 22 bases between them. The CDR3 sequence is 16 residues long. In germline, CDR1 is SGHVS, CDR2 FNYEAQ. The CDR3, as DNA: TGTGCCAGCACTAGACCGAGCCTTGGAGGTGGAGAGACCCAGTACTTC. This codes for CASTRPSLGGGETQYF.